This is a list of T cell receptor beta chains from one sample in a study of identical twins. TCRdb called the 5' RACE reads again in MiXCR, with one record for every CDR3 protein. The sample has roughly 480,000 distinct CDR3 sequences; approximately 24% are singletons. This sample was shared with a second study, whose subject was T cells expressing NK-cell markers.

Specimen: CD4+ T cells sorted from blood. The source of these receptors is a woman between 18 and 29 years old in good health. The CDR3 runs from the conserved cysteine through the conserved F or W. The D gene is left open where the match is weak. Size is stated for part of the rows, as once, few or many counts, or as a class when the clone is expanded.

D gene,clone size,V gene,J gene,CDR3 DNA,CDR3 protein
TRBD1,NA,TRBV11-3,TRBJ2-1,TGTGCCAGCAGCAGTCACAGGGGGCGATTTGAGCAGTTCTTC,CASSSHRGRFEQFF
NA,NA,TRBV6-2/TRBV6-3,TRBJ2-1,TGTGCCAGCGCCTCTTTTGCGGGTCAGCAGTTCTTC,CASASFAGQQFF
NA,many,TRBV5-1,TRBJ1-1,TGCGCCAGCAGCTTGCGGGGACAATGGGACACTGAAGCTTTCTTT,CASSLRGQWDTEAFF
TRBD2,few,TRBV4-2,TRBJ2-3,TGTGCCAGCAGCCAGGGACTAGCGGGGGGGCTGACAGATACGCAGTATTTT,CASSQGLAGGLTDTQYF
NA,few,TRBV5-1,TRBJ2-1,TGCGCATCCCGTGGGGGTTCCCCCAAGTCGATGAGCTCCTACAATGAGCAGTTCTTC,CASRGGSPKSMSSYNEQFF
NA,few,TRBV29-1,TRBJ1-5,TGCAGCGTTGGGACAGTGGGGCAGCCCCAGCATTTT,CSVGTVGQPQHF
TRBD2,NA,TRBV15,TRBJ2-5,TGTGCCACCAGCAGAGGAGCGGGAGTAGGGGAGACCCAGTACTTC,CATSRGAGVGETQYF
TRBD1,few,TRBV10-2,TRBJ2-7,TGCGCCAGCAGAGGGACAGGAGATTACGAGCAGTACTTC,CASRGTGDYEQYF
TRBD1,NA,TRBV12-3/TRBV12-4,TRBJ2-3,TGTGCCTTCAGTCTAAGCCGGGACAGGGGGGGAGTCACAGATACGCAGTATTTT,CAFSLSRDRGGVTDTQYF
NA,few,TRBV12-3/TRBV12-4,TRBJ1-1,TGTGCCAGCAGTTTAGCGGGGGCGCCCACTGAAGCTTTCTTT,CASSLAGAPTEAFF
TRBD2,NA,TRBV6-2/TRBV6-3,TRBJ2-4,TGTGCCAGCAGTTTGCCGGGACTATCGAACATTCAGTACTTC,CASSLPGLSNIQYF
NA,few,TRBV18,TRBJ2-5,TGTGCCAGCTCACCATCCCTCGGGGAGACCCAGTACTTC,CASSPSLGETQYF
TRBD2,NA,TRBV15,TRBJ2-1,TGTGCCACCAGCAGAGTGACTAGCTATAATGAGCAGTTCTTC,CATSRVTSYNEQFF
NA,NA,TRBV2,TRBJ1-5,TGTGCCAGCAGCCGTGACACGAACAATCAGCCCCAGCATTTT,CASSRDTNNQPQHF
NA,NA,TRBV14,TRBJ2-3,TGTGCCAGCAGCCAAGTCCGGGGTTCAGATACGCAGTATTTT,CASSQVRGSDTQYF
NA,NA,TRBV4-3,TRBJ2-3,TGCGCCAGCAGCCAAGATCTACATAGCGCAGATACGCAGTATTTT,CASSQDLHSADTQYF
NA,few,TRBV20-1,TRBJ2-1,TGCAGTGCCCCCGGACTAATCTACAATGAGCAGTTCTTC,CSAPGLIYNEQFF
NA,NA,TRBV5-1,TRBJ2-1,TGCGCCAGCAGCTTCCGGGCCGCGGGCAATGAGCAGTTCTTC,CASSFRAAGNEQFF
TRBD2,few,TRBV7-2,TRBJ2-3,TGTGCCAGCAGCTTAGCGCGGGAGGGTACGCAGTATTTT,CASSLAREGTQYF
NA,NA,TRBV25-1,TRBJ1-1,TGTGCCACCCGGAGTCGGGCGAACACTGAAGCTTTCTTT,CATRSRANTEAFF
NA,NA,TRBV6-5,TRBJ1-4,TGTGCCAGCAGTTACTCTGGGGGAACTAATGAAAAACTGTTTTTT,CASSYSGGTNEKLFF
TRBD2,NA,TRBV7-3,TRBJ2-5,TGTGCCAGCAGCTTAAGGAGGATTGGACTAGCGGGAGGGAACCAAGAGACCCAGTACTTC,CASSLRRIGLAGGNQETQYF
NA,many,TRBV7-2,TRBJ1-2,TGTGCCAGCAGCCCCGGGGGGTCCTATGGCTACACCTTC,CASSPGGSYGYTF
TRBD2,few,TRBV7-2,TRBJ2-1,TGTGCCAGCAGCGATCGACTAGCGGGGTGGGATGAGCAGTTCTTC,CASSDRLAGWDEQFF
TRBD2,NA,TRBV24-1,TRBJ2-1,TGTGCCACCAGCCCCTATTGGCGGGGGGACGACAATGAGCAGTTCTTC,CATSPYWRGDDNEQFF
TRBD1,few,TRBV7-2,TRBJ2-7,TGTGCCAGCAGTTCGGTCGCCGGGACAGAAAAAATCTACGAGCAGTACTTC,CASSSVAGTEKIYEQYF
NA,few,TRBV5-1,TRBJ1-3,TGCGCCAGCAGCATGGAAGGCACCATATATTTT,CASSMEGTIYF
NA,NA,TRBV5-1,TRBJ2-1,TGCGCCAGCAGCTTGGGGGATACCGTGGATGAGCAGTTCTTC,CASSLGDTVDEQFF
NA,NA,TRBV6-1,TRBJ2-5,TGTGCCAGCAGTCGGGGGACCCTACAAGTGGAGACCCAGTACTTC,CASSRGTLQVETQYF
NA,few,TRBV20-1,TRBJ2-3,TGCAGTGGCGGCGGGGCCACAGATACGCAGTATTTT,CSGGGATDTQYF
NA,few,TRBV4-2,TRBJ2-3,TGTGCCAGCAGTCGGATCGGGGTAGTCAACTATACGCAGTATTTT,CASSRIGVVNYTQYF
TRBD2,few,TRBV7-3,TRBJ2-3,TGTGCCAGCAGCTTACTAGCGGGGGGAAGCCTTAGCACAGATACGCAGTATTTT,CASSLLAGGSLSTDTQYF